This T cell receptor (beta chain) stems from a study of blood T cell repertoires in COVID-19. The overall study: Specimens from acute and convalescent COVID-19 originated in the United States, Italy and Spain. Sources were T cells, B-cell-depleted T cells, or PBMCs; the material itself was cDNA or gDNA.

The CDR3 loop spans 15 amino acids. V shed 2 bases and J shed 3 bases, with 11 bases lying between them. Germline V gives CDR1 SGHAT, CDR2 FQNNGV. Patients in Seattle were enrolled during active infection, then followed longitudinally. TCRdb's table, derived via immunoSEQ multiplex PCR, lists solely in-frame clones and lacks some. The table lists roughly 340,000 clones, about nine tenths of them singletons. The TCR was taken from a woman aged 45-60 years with COVID-19, enrolled during active disease. The chain couples TRBV11-2 to TRBJ2-1, with a possible D match to TRBD2 (5 bases). Sequences were obtained from peripheral blood. The CDR3 region has the DNA TGTGCCAGCAGCTTAATGGCTAGCAACTACAATGAGCAGTTCTTC. Translation gives CASSLMASNYNEQFF.